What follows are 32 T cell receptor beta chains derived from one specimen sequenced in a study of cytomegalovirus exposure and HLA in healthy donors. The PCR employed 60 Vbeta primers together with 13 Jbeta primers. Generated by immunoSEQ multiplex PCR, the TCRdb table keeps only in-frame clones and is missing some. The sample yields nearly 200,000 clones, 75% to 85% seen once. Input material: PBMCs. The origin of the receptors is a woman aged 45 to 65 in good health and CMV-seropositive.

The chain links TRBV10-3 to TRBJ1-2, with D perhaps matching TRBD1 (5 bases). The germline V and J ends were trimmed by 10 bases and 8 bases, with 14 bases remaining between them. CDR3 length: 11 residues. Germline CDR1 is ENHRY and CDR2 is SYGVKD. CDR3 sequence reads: CASRGGGGYTF. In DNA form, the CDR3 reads TGTGCCAGCCGTGGGGGAGGAGGCTACACCTTC.

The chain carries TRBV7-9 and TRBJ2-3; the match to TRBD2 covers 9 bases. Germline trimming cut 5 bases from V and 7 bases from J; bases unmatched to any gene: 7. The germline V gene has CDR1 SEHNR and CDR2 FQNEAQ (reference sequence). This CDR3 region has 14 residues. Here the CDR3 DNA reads TGTGCCAGCAGCCTAAGCGGGGGGCGGAATACGCAGTATTTT. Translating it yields CASSLSGGRNTQYF.

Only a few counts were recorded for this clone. The CDR3 reads CASSVAGQGAPYEQYF. The CDR3 bases are TGTGCCAGTAGTGTAGCGGGGCAGGGGGCCCCCTACGAGCAGTACTTC. The chain is built from TRBV19 and TRBJ2-7, with D perhaps TRBD1 or TRBD2 (8 bases each). This CDR3 comprises 16 residues. The germline gives CDR1 LNHDA, CDR2 SQIVND (reference sequence). The V end lost 5 bases, the J end lost 2 bases, and 19 bases lay between the germline ends.

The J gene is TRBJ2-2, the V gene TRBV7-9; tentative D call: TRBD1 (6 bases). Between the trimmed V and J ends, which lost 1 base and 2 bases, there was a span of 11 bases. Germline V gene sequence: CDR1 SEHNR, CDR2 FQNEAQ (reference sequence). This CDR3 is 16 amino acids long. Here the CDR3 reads CASSLGQVINTGELFF. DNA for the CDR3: TGTGCCAGCAGCTTAGGACAGGTGATAAACACCGGGGAGCTGTTTTTT. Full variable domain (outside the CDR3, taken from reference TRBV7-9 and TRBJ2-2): DTGVSQNPRHKITKRGQNVTFRCDPISEHNRLYWYRQTLGQGPEFLTYFQNEAQLEKSRLLSDRFSAERPKGSFSTLEIQRTEQGDSAMYLCASSLGQVINTGELFFGEGSRLTVL.

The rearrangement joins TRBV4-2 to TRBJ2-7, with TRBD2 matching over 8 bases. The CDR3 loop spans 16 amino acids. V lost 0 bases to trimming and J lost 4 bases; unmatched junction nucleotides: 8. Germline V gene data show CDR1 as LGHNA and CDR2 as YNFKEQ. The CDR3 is CASSQESSGRSYEQYF. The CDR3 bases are TGTGCCAGCAGCCAAGAATCGAGCGGGAGAAGTTACGAGCAGTACTTC.

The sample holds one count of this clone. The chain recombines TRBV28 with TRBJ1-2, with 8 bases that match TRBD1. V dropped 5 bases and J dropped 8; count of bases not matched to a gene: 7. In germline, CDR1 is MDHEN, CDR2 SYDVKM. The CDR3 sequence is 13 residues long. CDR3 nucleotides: TGTGCCAGCAGTCCAGCGACAGGGGACGGCTACACCTTC. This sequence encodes CASSPATGDGYTF.

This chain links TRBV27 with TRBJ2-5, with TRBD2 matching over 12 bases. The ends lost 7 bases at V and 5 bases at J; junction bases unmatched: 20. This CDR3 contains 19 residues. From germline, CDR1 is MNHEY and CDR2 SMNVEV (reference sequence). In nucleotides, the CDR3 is TGTGCCAGCAAGAGAGGGGACAGATCTAGCGGGAGGGCCGAGGAGACCCAGTACTTC. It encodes CASKRGDRSSGRAEETQYF.

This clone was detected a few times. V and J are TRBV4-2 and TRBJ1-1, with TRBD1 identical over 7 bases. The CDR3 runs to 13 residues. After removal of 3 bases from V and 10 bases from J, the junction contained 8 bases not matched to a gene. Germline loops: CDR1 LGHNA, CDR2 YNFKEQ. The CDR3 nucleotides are TGTGCCAGCAGCCAGGGTGACAGGGCTCCAGCTTTCTTT. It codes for CASSQGDRAPAFF.

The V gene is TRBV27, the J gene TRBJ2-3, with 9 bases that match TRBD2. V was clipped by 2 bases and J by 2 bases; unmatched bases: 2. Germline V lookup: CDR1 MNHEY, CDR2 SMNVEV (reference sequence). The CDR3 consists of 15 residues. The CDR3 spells CASSLQRGATDTQYF. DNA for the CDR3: TGTGCCAGCAGTTTACAGCGGGGGGCCACAGATACGCAGTATTTT.

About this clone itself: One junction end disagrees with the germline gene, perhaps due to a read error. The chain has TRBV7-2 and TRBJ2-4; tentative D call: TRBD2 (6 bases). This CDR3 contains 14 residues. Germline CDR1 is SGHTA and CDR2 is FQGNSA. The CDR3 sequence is CASSLGGALNSQYF. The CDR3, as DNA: TGTGCCAGCAGTCTCGGGGGAGCTCTAAACAGTCAGTACTTC.

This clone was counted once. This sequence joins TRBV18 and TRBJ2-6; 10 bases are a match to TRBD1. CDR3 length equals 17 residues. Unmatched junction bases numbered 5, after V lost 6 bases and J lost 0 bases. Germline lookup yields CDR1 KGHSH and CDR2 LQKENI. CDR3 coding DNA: TGTGCCAGCTCTCCGGGACAGGGGCCCTCTGGGGCCAACGTCCTGACTTTC. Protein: CASSPGQGPSGANVLTF.

The CDR3 reads CASSLRVSSGANVLTF. As DNA, the CDR3 is TGTGCCAGCAGCCTTCGGGTGAGCTCTGGGGCCAACGTCCTGACTTTC. The chain has TRBV28 and TRBJ2-6; no reliable D call. V shed 6 bases and J shed 0 bases, with 12 bases lying between them. This CDR3 contains 16 residues. Germline V gene data show CDR1 as MDHEN and CDR2 as SYDVKM.

The CDR3 DNA reads as TGTGCCAGCAGCCCGGGACTAGCGGGAGTTAATGAGCAGTTCTTC. It is translated as CASSPGLAGVNEQFF. The chain uses TRBV6-5 and TRBJ2-1; 14 positions match TRBD2. CDR1 is MNHEY and CDR2 is SVGAGI in the germline V gene. The CDR3 is 15 amino acids. J lost 7 bases, V lost 6 bases, and 5 bases had no gene match.

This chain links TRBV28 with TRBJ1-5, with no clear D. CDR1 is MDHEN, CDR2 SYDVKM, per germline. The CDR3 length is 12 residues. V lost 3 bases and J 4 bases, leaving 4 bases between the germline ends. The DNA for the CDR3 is TGTGCCAGCAGTTTCCTAAATCAGCCCCAGCATTTT. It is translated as CASSFLNQPQHF.

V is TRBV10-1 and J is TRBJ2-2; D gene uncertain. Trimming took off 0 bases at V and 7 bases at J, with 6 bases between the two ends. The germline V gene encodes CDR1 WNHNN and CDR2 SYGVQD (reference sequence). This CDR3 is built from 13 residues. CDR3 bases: TGCGCCAGCAGTGAGTCACACGTCGGGGAGCTGTTTTTT. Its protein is CASSESHVGELFF.

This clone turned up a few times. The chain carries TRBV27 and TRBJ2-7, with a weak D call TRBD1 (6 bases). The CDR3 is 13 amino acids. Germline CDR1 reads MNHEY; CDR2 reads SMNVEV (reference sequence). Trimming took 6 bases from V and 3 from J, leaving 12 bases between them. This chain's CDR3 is CASRKQGGYEQYF. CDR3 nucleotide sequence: TGTGCCAGCAGAAAGCAAGGGGGCTACGAGCAGTACTTC.

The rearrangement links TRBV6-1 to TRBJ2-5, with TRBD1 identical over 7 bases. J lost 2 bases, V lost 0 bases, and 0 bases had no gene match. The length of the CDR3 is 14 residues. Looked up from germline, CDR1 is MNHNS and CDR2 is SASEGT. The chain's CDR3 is CASSEAGQQETQYF. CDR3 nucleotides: TGTGCCAGCAGTGAAGCGGGACAGCAAGAGACCCAGTACTTC.

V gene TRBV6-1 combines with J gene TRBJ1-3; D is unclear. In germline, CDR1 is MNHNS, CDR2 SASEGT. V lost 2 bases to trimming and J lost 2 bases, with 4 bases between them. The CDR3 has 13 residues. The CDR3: CASSETAGNTIYF. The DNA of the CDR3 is TGTGCCAGCAGTGAAACGGCTGGAAACACCATATATTTT.

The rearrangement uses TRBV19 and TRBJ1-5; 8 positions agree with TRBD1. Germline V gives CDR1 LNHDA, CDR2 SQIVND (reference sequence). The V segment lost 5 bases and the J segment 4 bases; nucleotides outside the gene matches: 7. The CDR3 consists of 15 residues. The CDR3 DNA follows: TGTGCCAGTAGTTACGGACAGGGAAGTAATCAGCCCCAGCATTTT. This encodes CASSYGQGSNQPQHF.

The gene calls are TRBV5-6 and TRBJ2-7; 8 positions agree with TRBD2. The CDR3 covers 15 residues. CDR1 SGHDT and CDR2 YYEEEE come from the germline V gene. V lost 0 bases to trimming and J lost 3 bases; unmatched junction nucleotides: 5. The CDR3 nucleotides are TGTGCCAGCAGCTTGGGGGACCGGGGGGGCTACGAGCAGTACTTC. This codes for CASSLGDRGGYEQYF.

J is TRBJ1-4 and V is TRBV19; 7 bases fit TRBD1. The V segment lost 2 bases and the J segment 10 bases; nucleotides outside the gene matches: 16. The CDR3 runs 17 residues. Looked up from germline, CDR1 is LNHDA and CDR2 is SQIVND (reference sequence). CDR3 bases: TGTGCCAGTAGTATATCTCGCACAGGGGATTATAGCCGAAAACTGTTTTTT. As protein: CASSISRTGDYSRKLFF. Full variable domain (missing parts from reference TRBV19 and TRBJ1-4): DGGITQSPKYLFRKEGQNVTLSCEQNLNHDAMYWYRQDPGQGLRLIYYSQIVNDFQKGDIAEGYSVSREKKESFPLTVTSAQKNPTAFYLCASSISRTGDYSRKLFFGSGTQLSVL.

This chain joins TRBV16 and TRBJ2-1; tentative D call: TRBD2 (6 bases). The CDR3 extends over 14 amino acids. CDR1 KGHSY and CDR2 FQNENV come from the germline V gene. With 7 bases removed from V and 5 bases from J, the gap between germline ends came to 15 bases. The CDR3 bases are TGTGCCAGCACCCCGGCGGAGGGTAACAATGAGCAGTTCTTC. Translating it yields CASTPAEGNNEQFF. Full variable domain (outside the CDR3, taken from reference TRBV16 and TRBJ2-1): GEEVAQTPKHLVRGEGQKAKLYCAPIKGHSYVFWYQQVLKNEFKFLISFQNENVFDETGMPKERFSAKCLPNSPCSLEIQATKLEDSAVYFCASTPAEGNNEQFFGPGTRLTVL.

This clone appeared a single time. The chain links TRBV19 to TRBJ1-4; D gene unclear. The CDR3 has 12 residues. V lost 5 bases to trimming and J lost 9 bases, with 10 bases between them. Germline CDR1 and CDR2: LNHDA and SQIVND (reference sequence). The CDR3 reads CASSYRDQKLFF. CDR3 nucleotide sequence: TGTGCCAGTAGTTACCGGGATCAAAAACTGTTTTTT.

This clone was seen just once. The CDR3 nucleotides are TGTGCCAGCAGTTTAGTTCGAGGGAACATTCAGTACTTC. This encodes CASSLVRGNIQYF. V and J are TRBV27 and TRBJ2-4; D might be TRBD2 (5 bases). V lost 2 bases to trimming and J lost 7 bases, with 9 bases between them. CDR3 length equals 13 residues. Germline V gene data show CDR1 as MNHEY and CDR2 as SMNVEV (reference sequence).

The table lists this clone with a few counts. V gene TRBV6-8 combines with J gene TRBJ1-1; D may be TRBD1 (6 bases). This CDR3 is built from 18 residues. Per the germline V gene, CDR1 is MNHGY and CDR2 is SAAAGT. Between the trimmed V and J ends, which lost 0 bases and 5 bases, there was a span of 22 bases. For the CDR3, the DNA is TGTGCCAGCAGTTACTCGCTTGGGGGCTACAGGGAATGGACTGAAGCTTTCTTT. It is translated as CASSYSLGGYREWTEAFF.

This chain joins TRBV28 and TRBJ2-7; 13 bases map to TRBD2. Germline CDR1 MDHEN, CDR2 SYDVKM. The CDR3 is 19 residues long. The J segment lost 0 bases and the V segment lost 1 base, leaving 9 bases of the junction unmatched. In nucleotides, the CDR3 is TGTGCCAGCAGTTTATTGGGAGGGGGACTAGCGGGATCCTCCTACGAGCAGTACTTC. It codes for CASSLLGGGLAGSSYEQYF. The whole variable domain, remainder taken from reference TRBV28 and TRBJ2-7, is DVKVTQSSRYLVKRTGEKVFLECVQDMDHENMFWYRQDPGLGLRLIYFSYDVKMKEKGDIPEGYSVSREKKERFSLILESASTNQTSMYLCASSLLGGGLAGSSYEQYFGPGTRLTVT.

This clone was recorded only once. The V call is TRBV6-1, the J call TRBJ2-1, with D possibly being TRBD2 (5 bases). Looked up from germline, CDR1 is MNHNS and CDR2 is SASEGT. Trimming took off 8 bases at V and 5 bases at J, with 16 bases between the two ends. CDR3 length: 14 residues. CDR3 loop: CASATILGDNEQFF. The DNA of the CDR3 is TGTGCCAGCGCCACAATCCTGGGAGACAATGAGCAGTTCTTC.

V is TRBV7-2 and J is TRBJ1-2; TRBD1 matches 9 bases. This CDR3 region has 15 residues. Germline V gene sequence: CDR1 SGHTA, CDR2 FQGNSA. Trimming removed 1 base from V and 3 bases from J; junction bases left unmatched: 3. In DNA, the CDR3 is TGTGCCAGCAGCTTAGAGGACAGGGGAGACTATGGCTACACCTTC. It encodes CASSLEDRGDYGYTF.

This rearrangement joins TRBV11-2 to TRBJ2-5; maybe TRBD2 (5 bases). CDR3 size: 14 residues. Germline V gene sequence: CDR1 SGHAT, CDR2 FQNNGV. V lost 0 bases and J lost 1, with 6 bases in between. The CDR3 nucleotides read TGTGCCAGCAGCTTAGATGGACTCCAAGAGACCCAGTACTTC. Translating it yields CASSLDGLQETQYF.

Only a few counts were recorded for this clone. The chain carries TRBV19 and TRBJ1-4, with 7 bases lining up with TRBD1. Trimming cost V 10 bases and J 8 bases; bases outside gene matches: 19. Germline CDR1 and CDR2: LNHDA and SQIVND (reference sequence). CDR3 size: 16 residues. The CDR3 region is CATDPGQAHRREKLFF. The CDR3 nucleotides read TGTGCCACCGACCCCGGACAGGCCCATCGTAGGGAAAAACTGTTTTTT.

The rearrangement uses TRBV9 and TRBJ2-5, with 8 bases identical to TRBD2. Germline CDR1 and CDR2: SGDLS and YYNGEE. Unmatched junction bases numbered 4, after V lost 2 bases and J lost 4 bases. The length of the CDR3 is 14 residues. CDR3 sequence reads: CASSVLLAGETQYF. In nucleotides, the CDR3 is TGTGCCAGCAGCGTTCTTCTAGCGGGAGAGACCCAGTACTTC.

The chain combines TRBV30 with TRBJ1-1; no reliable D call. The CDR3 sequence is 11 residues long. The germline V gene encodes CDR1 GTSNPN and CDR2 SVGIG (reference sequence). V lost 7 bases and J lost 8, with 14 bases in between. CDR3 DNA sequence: TGTGCCTTCACACAGCGGTGGGAAGCTTTCTTT. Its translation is CAFTQRWEAFF.